A single sample gave rise to the 16 T cell receptor beta chains below, sequenced in a study of CD8 T cells in ankylosing spondylitis. TCRdb analysed the 5' RACE reads with MiXCR anew, one entry per CDR3 protein. Among about 250,000 distinct CDR3 sequences listed, about 11% were seen once. Sequencing input: blood, either unsorted or a sorted T cell fraction (not recorded which). These receptors were obtained from a male donor with ankylosing spondylitis or in good health (not recorded which).

This clonotype was observed a handful of times. The gene calls are TRBV20-1 and TRBJ1-3; 7 bases align to TRBD1. V dropped 1 base and J dropped 0; count of bases not matched to a gene: 3. Per the germline V gene, CDR1 is DFQATT and CDR2 is SNEGSKA (reference sequence). This CDR3 is 15 amino acids long. CDR3 sequence reads: CSARGQGRSGNTIYF. CDR3 nucleotide sequence: TGCAGTGCTAGAGGACAGGGCCGCTCTGGAAACACCATATATTTT.

This clonotype has only a few counts. This chain connects TRBV7-9 to TRBJ1-1, with D possibly being TRBD1 (5 bases). V was cut by 7 bases and J by 0 bases, with 12 bases left in between. The germline gives CDR1 SEHNR, CDR2 FQNEAQ (reference sequence). The CDR3 extends over 14 amino acids. The CDR3 DNA is TGTGCCAGCAACAAGGACACCGTGAACACTGAAGCTTTCTTT. It encodes CASNKDTVNTEAFF.

This clonotype was counted at least ten times. The rearrangement links TRBV30 to TRBJ2-1; TRBD2 is a possible D gene (6 bases). This CDR3 is built from 13 residues. V lost 5 bases, J lost 3 bases, and 11 bases lay in between. Per the germline V gene, CDR1 is GTSNPN and CDR2 is SVGIG (reference sequence). The CDR3 DNA is TGTGCCTGGGGATCCGGGGGCTACAATGAGCAGTTCTTC. Translation gives CAWGSGGYNEQFF.

In this sample, this clonotype turned up many times. The chain couples TRBV7-9 to TRBJ2-3; D is undetermined. Trimming took 5 bases from V and 7 from J, leaving 10 bases between them. Germline V gene data show CDR1 as SEHNR and CDR2 as FQNEAQ (reference sequence). There are 12 residues in the CDR3. The CDR3 is CASSLRYNTQYF. CDR3 bases: TGTGCCAGCAGCCTGAGGTACAATACGCAGTATTTT. Supplemented by reference TRBV7-9 and TRBJ2-3, the full variable domain reads DTGVSQNPRHKITKRGQNVTFRCDPISEHNRLYWYRQTLGQGPEFLTYFQNEAQLEKSRLLSDRFSAERPKGSFSTLEIQRTEQGDSAMYLCASSLRYNTQYFGPGTRLTVL.

This clonotype was observed many times. V and J are TRBV12-3 or TRBV12-4 and TRBJ2-3; the match to TRBD2 covers 14 bases. CDR3 size: 17 residues. The ends lost 5 bases at V and 4 bases at J; junction bases unmatched: 8. CDR3 sequence reads: CASSPGTSGGNSDTQYF. DNA for the CDR3: TGTGCCAGCAGTCCCGGGACTAGCGGGGGAAATTCAGATACGCAGTATTTT.

With regard to this clonotype: A much larger clone lies one base from this, so it may be a read error. The V call is TRBV10-3, the J call TRBJ1-3; no clear D gene. CDR1 and CDR2 from the germline V gene are ENHRY and SYGVKD. This CDR3 is built from 15 residues. CDR3 DNA: TGTGTCATACGACCGACGGATTCCTCTGGAAACACCATATATTTT. Protein product: CVIRPTDSSGNTIYF.

This clonotype was found a few times. Here the CDR3 reads CASSQDLGGTGLSYEQYF. CDR3 nucleotides: TGCGCCAGCAGCCAAGACTTAGGGGGAACAGGACTCTCCTACGAGCAGTACTTC. The rearrangement joins TRBV4-1 to TRBJ2-7; tentative D call: TRBD1 (6 bases). The germline CDR1 and CDR2 sequences are MGHRA and YSYEKL. The CDR3 runs 18 residues. V shed 0 bases and J shed 0 bases, with 18 bases lying between them.

The chain uses TRBV19 and TRBJ2-7; the D gene is possibly TRBD2 (5 bases). Trimming removed 9 bases at V and 2 bases at J, with 14 bases between. CDR1 and CDR2 (germline): LNHDA, SQIVND (reference sequence). There are 13 residues in the CDR3. The CDR3 is CASLDRGTYEQYF. DNA for the CDR3: TGTGCCAGCCTAGATCGGGGTACCTACGAGCAGTACTTC.

This clonotype was counted many times. The V call is TRBV19, the J call TRBJ1-2; 7 bases agree with TRBD1. The ends lost 5 bases at V and 5 bases at J; junction bases unmatched: 8. The CDR3 spans 14 residues. CDR1 is LNHDA and CDR2 is SQIVND in the germline V gene (reference sequence). CDR3 amino acids: CASSVAGTAYGYTF. For the CDR3, the DNA is TGTGCCAGTAGTGTGGCCGGGACAGCGTATGGCTACACCTTC.

This clonotype was found a few times. The rearrangement uses TRBV5-1 and TRBJ2-7, with D perhaps TRBD1 (8 bases). Trimming removed 0 bases at V and 0 bases at J, with 19 bases between. From germline, CDR1 is SGHRS and CDR2 YFSETQ. The CDR3 runs 18 residues. The CDR3, as DNA: TGCGCCAGCAGCTTGGATTCGGGGGGCAGGGGGCCCTCCTACGAGCAGTACTTC. Translating gives CASSLDSGGRGPSYEQYF.

This clonotype has only a few counts. The CDR3 coding sequence is TGTGCCAGCGGCTTTGTTCCCCGGGGAGGTCCTGAAGCTTTCTTT. This sequence encodes CASGFVPRGGPEAFF. The chain is built from TRBV6-1 and TRBJ1-1; no reliable D call. The germline CDR1 and CDR2 sequences are MNHNS and SASEGT. The ends were cut back, 8 bases at V and 6 bases at J, with 22 bases in the middle. The CDR3 runs to 15 residues.

This clonotype was picked up many times. This rearrangement joins TRBV7-9 to TRBJ2-1; tentatively, D is TRBD1 or TRBD2 (5 bases each). The V gene's germline CDR1 is SEHNR and CDR2 FQNEAQ (reference sequence). Deletions cut 1 base from V and 11 bases from J, with 21 bases between. CDR3 size: 16 residues. The CDR3, as DNA: TGTGCCAGCAGCTTAGACGTGGGGCGCACGAGGGAAAAGCAGTTCTTC. This translates into CASSLDVGRTREKQFF.

This clonotype was seen ten or more times. The chain couples TRBV5-1 to TRBJ1-4; TRBD1 matches 8 bases. CDR3 size: 16 residues. The trim removed 0 bases at V and 8 bases at J, leaving 9 bases unmatched. CDR1 and CDR2 (germline): SGHRS, YFSETQ. The chain's CDR3 is CASSLAPQGAGEKLFF. The CDR3 nucleotides read TGCGCCAGCAGCTTGGCCCCCCAGGGGGCCGGGGAAAAACTGTTTTTT.

In this sample, this clonotype turned up many times. V usage is TRBV10-3 and J usage is TRBJ2-3, with a tentative D call TRBD2 (6 bases). The CDR3 consists of 13 residues. V lost 7 bases, J lost 1 base, and 9 bases lay in between. Germline CDR1 reads ENHRY; CDR2 reads SYGVKD. CDR3 bases: TGTGCCATCAACGAGCGGGGCACAGATACGCAGTATTTT. Amino acids: CAINERGTDTQYF.

Concerning this clonotype: This clone may be a read error of a much larger clone one base away. The chain combines TRBV6-1 with TRBJ1-1, with unresolved D. The CDR3 is 12 residues long. Germline loops: CDR1 MNHNS, CDR2 SASEGT. The V end was cut by 6 bases, the J end by 12 bases, with 17 bases between. CDR3 bases: TGTGCCAGCAGCCTACTGAGCCGAGGGACTTTCTTT. Its translation: CASSLLSRGTFF.

This clonotype occurred a few times. This sequence joins TRBV30 and TRBJ1-1, with a weak D call TRBD1 (5 bases). Germline-derived CDR1 and CDR2 are GTSNPN and SVGIG (reference sequence). Trimming removed 2 bases from V and 5 bases from J, with 12 bases in between. CDR3 length equals 13 residues. The CDR3 region has the DNA TGTGCCTGGAGTATCTTCGGGGGAACTGAAGCTTTCTTT. Translating it yields CAWSIFGGTEAFF. The full variable domain, completed using reference TRBV30 and TRBJ1-1, is SQTIHQWPATLVQPVGSPLSLECTVEGTSNPNLYWYRQAAGRGLQLLFYSVGIGQISSEVPQNLSASRPQDRQFILSSKKLLLSDSGFYLCAWSIFGGTEAFFGQGTRLTVV.